Listed below are T cell receptor beta chains from one sample, sequenced in a study of T cells in Graves' hyperthyroidism and ophthalmopathy. Using its own MiXCR run on the multiplex PCR reads, TCRdb lists one record per CDR3 protein. The sample carries some 690,000 distinct CDR3 sequences, 17% recorded once. Sequencing was done on a sample of blood. These receptors came from a man in his fifties with Graves' hyperthyroidism. The CDR3 runs from the conserved cysteine through the conserved F or W. A D gene is named only where the DNA matches it firmly. The size of a clone is reported for some rows only, either as once, few or many, or as a class for expanded clones.

>few|TRBD1|TRBV30|TRBJ1-4
CAWGQGATNEKLFF
TGTGCCTGGGGACAGGGGGCAACTAATGAAAAACTGTTTTTT
>many|-|TRBV5-8|TRBJ1-3
CASSLDGGNTIYF
TGTGCCAGCAGCTTGGACGGGGGAAACACCATATATTTT
>many|-|TRBV9|TRBJ2-5
CASKGPGETQYF
TGTGCCAGCAAAGGCCCTGGGGAGACCCAGTACTTC
>few|-|TRBV9|TRBJ2-3
CASSVELLAPGGTDTQYF
TGTGCCAGCAGCGTAGAGTTATTGGCACCTGGAGGCACAGATACGCAGTATTTT
>many|TRBD1|TRBV6-1|TRBJ2-1
CASTIRDRRSSYNEQFF
TGTGCCAGCACCATCCGGGACAGGAGAAGCTCCTACAATGAGCAGTTCTTC
>few|-|TRBV7-9|TRBJ2-3
CASSDPVIRAGEDTQYF
TGTGCCAGCAGCGACCCGGTGATTAGGGCCGGAGAGGATACGCAGTATTTT
>many|TRBD1|TRBV9|TRBJ2-2
CASSHRTGLNTGELFF
TGTGCCAGCAGCCACAGGACAGGGCTAAACACCGGGGAGCTGTTTTTT
>few|-|TRBV18|TRBJ2-5
CASSPPISETQYF
TGTGCCAGCTCACCACCTATATCGGAGACCCAGTACTTC
>-|TRBD1|TRBV10-1|TRBJ2-7
CASSGQGWYEQYF
TGCGCCAGCAGTGGACAGGGGTGGTACGAGCAGTACTTC
>-|TRBD1|TRBV29-1|TRBJ2-7
CSVESLSGQGGTYEQYF
TGCAGCGTTGAGTCTCTATCAGGACAGGGGGGAACCTACGAGCAGTACTTC
>many|-|TRBV3-1|TRBJ2-5
CASSQASRGRETQYF
TGTGCCAGCAGCCAAGCGTCGCGGGGCAGGGAGACCCAGTACTTC
>many|TRBD1|TRBV28|TRBJ2-3
CASKRQGTDTQYF
TGTGCCAGCAAGCGACAGGGAACAGATACGCAGTATTTT
>many|-|TRBV7-2|TRBJ1-1
CASSLRAGARNTEAFF
TGTGCCAGCAGCTTACGTGCGGGGGCTAGGAACACTGAAGCTTTCTTT
>-|-|TRBV9|TRBJ2-1
CASSVRVSSYNEQFF
TGTGCCAGCAGCGTACGAGTTAGCTCCTACAATGAGCAGTTCTTC
>few|TRBD2|TRBV4-1|TRBJ2-3
CASSQDGIAGGMTDTQYF
TGCGCCAGCAGCCAAGACGGAATAGCGGGAGGGATGACAGATACGCAGTATTTT
>many|-|TRBV7-2|TRBJ1-4
CASSWQGSNEKLFF
TGTGCCAGCAGCTGGCAGGGCTCTAATGAAAAACTGTTTTTT
>-|-|TRBV19|TRBJ1-2
CASSIDGGNYGYTF
TGTGCCAGTAGTATTGACGGGGGAAACTATGGCTACACCTTC
>many|TRBD2|TRBV2|TRBJ2-2
CATGLAANTGELFF
TGTGCCACAGGACTAGCGGCGAACACCGGGGAGCTGTTTTTT
>-|-|TRBV18|TRBJ1-1
CASSPPGIGEMNTEAFF
TGTGCCAGCTCACCCCCAGGGATAGGAGAAATGAACACTGAAGCTTTCTTT
>few|-|TRBV6-1|TRBJ2-7
CASTGTPSYEQYF
TGTGCCAGCACGGGGACACCTTCCTACGAGCAGTACTTC
>many|TRBD1|TRBV6-1|TRBJ1-4
CASSFYRDRNEKLFF
TGTGCCAGCAGTTTTTACCGGGACAGGAATGAAAAACTGTTTTTT
>-|TRBD1|TRBV20-1|TRBJ1-2
CSARERDSNYGYTF
TGCAGTGCTAGAGAACGGGACAGTAACTATGGCTACACCTTC
>-|-|TRBV19|TRBJ1-3
CASRDGSSGNTIYF
TGTGCCAGTAGAGACGGGAGCTCTGGAAACACCATATATTTT
>-|TRBD1|TRBV5-8|TRBJ2-7
CASSLGTGGISCEQYF
TGTGCCAGCAGCTTGGGGACAGGGGGCATTTCCTGCGAGCAGTACTTC